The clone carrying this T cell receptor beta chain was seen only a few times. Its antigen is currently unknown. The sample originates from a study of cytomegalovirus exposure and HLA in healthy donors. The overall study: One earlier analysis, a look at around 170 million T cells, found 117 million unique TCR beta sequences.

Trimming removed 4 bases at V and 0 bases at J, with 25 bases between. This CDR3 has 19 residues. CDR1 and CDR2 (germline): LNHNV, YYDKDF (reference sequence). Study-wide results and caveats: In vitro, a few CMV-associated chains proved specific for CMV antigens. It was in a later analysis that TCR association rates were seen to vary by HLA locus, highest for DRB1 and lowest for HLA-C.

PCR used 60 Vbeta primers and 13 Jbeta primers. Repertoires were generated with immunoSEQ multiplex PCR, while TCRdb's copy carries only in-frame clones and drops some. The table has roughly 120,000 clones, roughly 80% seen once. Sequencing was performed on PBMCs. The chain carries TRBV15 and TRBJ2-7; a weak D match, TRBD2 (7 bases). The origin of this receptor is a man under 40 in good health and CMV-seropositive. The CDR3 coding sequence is TGTGCCACCAGCACAGGCGGGGCGGGAGTTGGGGGCGACTCCTACGAGCAGTACTTC. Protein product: CATSTGGAGVGGDSYEQYF.